The rows below give T cell receptor beta chains drawn from one sample of a study of brain T cells in children with intractable seizures. Sequencing used immunoSEQ multiplex PCR; TCRdb keeps in-frame clones, though not all of them. The table lists around 80,000 clones, approximately 89% of them singletons. Sequencing was performed on peripheral blood, taken at surgery. Receptors originate from a girl aged 2-10 years with Rasmussen encephalitis and intractable seizures. CDR3s include the opening cysteine and the closing phenylalanine or tryptophan. D genes are given only for firm matches. Clone size appears in some rows only: once, few, many, or a class for an expanded clone.

J gene: TRBJ1-1
clone size: medium-sized
CDR3 length: 15
D gene: -
V gene: TRBV4-1
CDR3 protein: CASSQAYNYLTEAFF
CDR3 DNA: TGCGCCAGCAGCCAAGCGTACAACTACTTAACTGAAGCTTTCTTT

J gene: TRBJ2-2
clone size: -
CDR3 length: 15
D gene: -
V gene: TRBV6-5
CDR3 protein: CASRKLGAITGELFF
CDR3 DNA: TGTGCCAGCAGGAAACTGGGGGCGATCACCGGGGAGCTGTTTTTT

J gene: TRBJ2-1
clone size: -
CDR3 length: 17
D gene: -
V gene: TRBV7-9
CDR3 protein: CASSLDVGSSFYNEQFF
CDR3 DNA: TGTGCCAGCAGCTTAGATGTGGGAAGCTCTTTCTACAATGAGCAGTTCTTC

J gene: TRBJ1-2
clone size: -
CDR3 length: 14
D gene: -
V gene: TRBV20-1
CDR3 protein: CSASGGSSNYGYTF
CDR3 DNA: TGCAGTGCTAGTGGCGGCAGCTCTAACTATGGCTACACCTTC

J gene: TRBJ2-2
clone size: -
CDR3 length: 16
D gene: TRBD2
V gene: TRBV30
CDR3 protein: CAWGRGLAGGTGELFF
CDR3 DNA: TGTGCCTGGGGGCGTGGGCTAGCGGGGGGCACCGGGGAGCTGTTTTTT

J gene: TRBJ2-7
clone size: -
CDR3 length: 18
D gene: TRBD1
V gene: TRBV6-7
CDR3 protein: CASSYFASFGTVPYEQYF
CDR3 DNA: TGTGCCAGCAGTTACTTCGCTTCCTTCGGGACAGTTCCCTACGAGCAGTACTTC

J gene: TRBJ1-4
clone size: -
CDR3 length: 16
D gene: -
V gene: TRBV7-2
CDR3 protein: CASSLVRIGLGEKLFF
CDR3 DNA: TGTGCCAGCAGCTTAGTAAGGATTGGGCTCGGGGAAAAACTGTTTTTT

J gene: TRBJ2-3
clone size: -
CDR3 length: 14
D gene: -
V gene: TRBV7-9
CDR3 protein: CASSLERSTDTQYF
CDR3 DNA: TGTGCCAGCAGCTTAGAACGGAGCACAGATACGCAGTATTTT

J gene: TRBJ2-7
clone size: -
CDR3 length: 13
D gene: TRBD1
V gene: TRBV11-2
CDR3 protein: CASSQDRNTKQYF
CDR3 DNA: TGTGCCAGCAGCCAGGACAGGAACACCAAGCAGTACTTC

J gene: TRBJ2-2
clone size: -
CDR3 length: 16
D gene: -
V gene: TRBV7-8
CDR3 protein: CASSSRGESHTGELFF
CDR3 DNA: TGTGCCAGCAGCTCCAGAGGGGAGTCGCACACCGGGGAGCTGTTTTTT

J gene: TRBJ2-5
clone size: -
CDR3 length: 14
D gene: -
V gene: TRBV2
CDR3 protein: CASTKTGIRETQYF
CDR3 DNA: TGTGCCAGCACTAAAACAGGGATCCGAGAGACCCAGTACTTC

J gene: TRBJ1-3
clone size: -
CDR3 length: 14
D gene: -
V gene: TRBV2
CDR3 protein: CASIRDNSGNTIYF
CDR3 DNA: TGTGCCAGCATTAGGGACAACTCTGGAAACACCATATATTTT

J gene: TRBJ2-6
clone size: once
CDR3 length: 15
D gene: -
V gene: TRBV10-2
CDR3 protein: CASRPDISGANVLTF
CDR3 DNA: TGCGCCAGCAGACCGGACATCTCTGGGGCCAACGTCCTGACTTTC

J gene: TRBJ1-2
clone size: few
CDR3 length: 13
D gene: -
V gene: TRBV28
CDR3 protein: CASSLGTAYGYTF
CDR3 DNA: TGTGCCAGCAGTCTAGGGACGGCTTATGGCTACACCTTC

J gene: TRBJ2-3
clone size: -
CDR3 length: 15
D gene: -
V gene: TRBV2
CDR3 protein: CASSEMDSPTDTQYF
CDR3 DNA: TGTGCCAGCAGTGAAATGGACTCACCCACAGATACGCAGTATTTT

J gene: TRBJ1-1
clone size: -
CDR3 length: 15
D gene: TRBD1
V gene: TRBV5-1
CDR3 protein: CASSRLLTGGAEAFF
CDR3 DNA: TGCGCCAGCAGCCGACTTTTGACAGGGGGGGCTGAAGCTTTCTTT